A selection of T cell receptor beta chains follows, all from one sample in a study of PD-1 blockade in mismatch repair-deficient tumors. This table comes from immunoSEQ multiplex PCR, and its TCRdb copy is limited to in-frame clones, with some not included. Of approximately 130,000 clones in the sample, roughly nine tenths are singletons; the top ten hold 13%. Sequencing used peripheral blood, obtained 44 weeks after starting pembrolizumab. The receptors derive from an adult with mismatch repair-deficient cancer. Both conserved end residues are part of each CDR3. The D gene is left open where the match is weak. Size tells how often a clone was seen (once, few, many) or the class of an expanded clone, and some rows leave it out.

CALDRPYGYTF,TGTGCCTTGGACAGGCCATATGGCTACACCTTC,TRBV30,TRBJ1-2,TRBD1,.
CASSGGTGFTDTQYF,TGCGCCAGCAGCGGAGGGACAGGATTCACAGATACGCAGTATTTT,TRBV5-1,TRBJ2-3,TRBD1,.
CASSQDGFSYEQYF,TGCGCCAGCAGCCAAGACGGTTTCTCCTACGAGCAGTACTTC,TRBV4-3,TRBJ2-7,.,.
CASSPTGGGRETQYF,TGTGCCAGCAGCCCCACGGGGGGAGGGAGGGAGACCCAGTACTTC,TRBV4-2,TRBJ2-5,TRBD2,.
CASSLWGGHYGYTF,TGTGCCAGCAGTTTATGGGGGGGGCATTATGGCTACACCTTC,TRBV28,TRBJ1-2,.,.
CASSALGSRRRSESSYEQYF,TGTGCCAGCTCCGCTCTCGGTAGCAGAAGAAGGTCAGAGAGCTCCTACGAGCAGTACTTC,TRBV5-5,TRBJ2-7,.,.
CASSQDSARSYEQYF,TGTGCCAGCAGTCAGGACAGTGCCCGCTCCTACGAGCAGTACTTC,TRBV5-4,TRBJ2-7,.,.
CASSLAGGGRIEQYF,TGTGCCAGCAGCTTAGCTGGGGGAGGGCGGATCGAGCAGTACTTC,TRBV7-2,TRBJ2-7,TRBD2,once
CATSRGGIQPQHF,TGTGCCACCAGCAGAGGAGGAATTCAGCCCCAGCATTTT,TRBV15,TRBJ1-5,.,.
CASRMRGQTNYGYTF,TGTGCCAGCAGGATGAGAGGTCAGACTAACTATGGCTACACCTTC,TRBV7-9,TRBJ1-2,.,.
CASSHDFRGNTGELFF,TGTGCCAGCAGTCACGACTTCAGGGGAAACACCGGGGAGCTGTTTTTT,TRBV6-4,TRBJ2-2,.,.
CASSLSRTGNYGYTF,TGTGCCAGCAGTTTATCCAGGACAGGGAACTATGGCTACACCTTC,TRBV28,TRBJ1-2,TRBD1,.
CASSRSGELFF,TGTGCCAGCAGCCGGTCCGGGGAGCTGTTTTTT,TRBV6-5,TRBJ2-2,.,.
CAWSLLGQTNEKLFF,TGTGCCTGGAGTCTTCTCGGACAGACGAATGAAAAACTGTTTTTT,TRBV30,TRBJ1-4,.,.
CASSVIPGDEQFF,TGTGCCAGCAGTGTAATCCCGGGGGATGAGCAGTTCTTC,TRBV2,TRBJ2-1,.,.
CASSYGFRTGDEKLFF,TGTGCCAGCAGTTACGGGTTTCGGACAGGGGACGAAAAACTGTTTTTT,TRBV6-5,TRBJ1-4,TRBD1,.
CASSPNRTVMNTEAFF,TGTGCCAGCAGCCCAAATAGGACGGTTATGAACACTGAAGCTTTCTTT,TRBV7-9,TRBJ1-1,.,.
CASSLGGGSQPQHF,TGTGCCAGCAGCCTTGGGGGGGGGTCTCAGCCCCAGCATTTT,TRBV5-4,TRBJ1-5,.,.
CASSLQLAGPSGANVLTF,TGCGCCAGCAGCCTCCAGCTAGCGGGGCCCTCTGGGGCCAACGTCCTGACTTTC,TRBV4-1,TRBJ2-6,TRBD2,.
CASSLKIGLAGGGEQYF,TGTGCCAGCAGTTTAAAGATCGGACTAGCGGGAGGGGGGGAGCAGTACTTC,TRBV28,TRBJ2-7,TRBD2,.
CASSRRRAGEQFF,TGTGCCAGCAGCCGTCGGCGGGCCGGGGAGCAGTTCTTC,TRBV7-2,TRBJ2-1,.,few
CASSPFTGELFF,TGTGCCAGCAGTCCCTTCACCGGGGAGCTGTTTTTT,TRBV28,TRBJ2-2,.,.
CASSVGRRSEQYF,TGTGCCAGCAGCGTGGGCAGGAGGTCCGAGCAGTACTTC,TRBV9,TRBJ2-7,.,.
CASSFEGGWTGELFF,TGTGCCAGCAGCTTTGAGGGGGGCTGGACCGGGGAGCTGTTTTTT,TRBV7-9,TRBJ2-2,.,once
CASSAGQGYEQYF,TGTGCCAGCAGTGCCGGACAGGGATACGAGCAGTACTTC,TRBV27,TRBJ2-7,TRBD1,.
CASSVGVYNEQFF,TGTGCCAGCAGCGTTGGGGTCTACAATGAGCAGTTCTTC,TRBV7-2,TRBJ2-1,.,.
CASSSGDTAYEQYF,TGTGCCAGCAGTTCAGGAGACACCGCCTACGAGCAGTACTTC,TRBV6-1,TRBJ2-7,.,.
CASSLFQVQETQYF,TGCGCCAGCAGCTTGTTCCAGGTACAAGAGACCCAGTACTTC,TRBV5-1,TRBJ2-5,.,once
CASSIGLAGRQFF,TGTGCCAGCAGCATCGGACTAGCGGGACGTCAGTTCTTC,TRBV9,TRBJ2-1,TRBD2,once
CAWSERRRNSGNTIYF,TGTGCCTGGAGTGAGAGGCGGAGAAACTCTGGAAACACCATATATTTT,TRBV30,TRBJ1-3,.,.
CASPVHRPDSTDTQYF,TGTGCCAGCCCGGTGCATCGTCCAGATAGCACAGATACGCAGTATTTT,TRBV27,TRBJ2-3,.,.
CASSLAGANTEAFF,TGTGCCAGTAGCCTTGCAGGGGCGAACACTGAAGCTTTCTTT,TRBV19,TRBJ1-1,.,.
CAWSRTSSYEQYF,TGTGCCTGGAGCCGGACTAGCAGCTACGAGCAGTACTTC,TRBV30,TRBJ2-7,TRBD2,.
CASGLAGHPSYNEQFF,TGTGCTAGTGGTTTGGCCGGACACCCCTCCTACAATGAGCAGTTCTTC,TRBV12-5,TRBJ2-1,.,.
CASSGYNRAKDTQYF,TGTGCCAGCAGTGGTTACAACCGGGCCAAAGATACGCAGTATTTT,TRBV2,TRBJ2-3,.,.
CASSQAGTLNGGGTQYF,TGTGCCAGCAGCCAAGCTGGGACTCTCAATGGGGGTGGGACCCAGTACTTC,TRBV4-2,TRBJ2-5,.,.
CASSGYGTGTYEQYF,TGTGCCAGCAGTGGGTACGGGACAGGTACCTACGAGCAGTACTTC,TRBV28,TRBJ2-7,TRBD1,once
CSVPFYHRGQGRNTEAFF,TGCAGCGTTCCCTTCTACCACCGTGGACAGGGCCGGAACACTGAAGCTTTCTTT,TRBV29-1,TRBJ1-1,TRBD1,.
CASMHPGGAEQYF,TGTGCCAGCATGCATCCGGGAGGGGCCGAGCAGTACTTC,TRBV6-1,TRBJ2-7,TRBD2,.
CASTTIGSRDIQYF,TGTGCCAGCACCACGATCGGGTCTAGAGACATTCAGTACTTC,TRBV28,TRBJ2-4,.,once
CASSSGTVGEKLFF,TGTGCCAGCAGCTCCGGGACAGTGGGCGAAAAACTGTTTTTT,TRBV7-9,TRBJ1-4,TRBD1,.